Shown below are 14 T cell receptor beta chains from a single sample sequenced in a study of blood T cell repertoires in COVID-19. TCRdb's table, derived via immunoSEQ multiplex PCR, lists solely in-frame clones and lacks some. The data show 140,000 or so clones, under 90% seen once. Sample: peripheral blood. Receptors were obtained from a man in his sixties or seventies who had recovered from COVID-19.

The gene calls are TRBV5-1 and TRBJ2-2, with 7 bases fitting TRBD2. This CDR3 has 16 residues. J gave up 2 bases and V 0 bases, and 4 bases lay outside the gene matches. CDR1 is SGHRS, CDR2 YFSETQ, per germline. In DNA, the CDR3 is TGCGCCAGCAGCTTGGTTCTAGCGGCTAACACCGGGGAGCTGTTTTTT. It yields the protein CASSLVLAANTGELFF.

The chain recombines TRBV3-1 (or the pseudogene TRBV3-2) with TRBJ1-6; D is unclear. This CDR3 is 15 amino acids long. The germline V gene encodes CDR1 LGHDT and CDR2 YNNKEL (reference sequence). The V end lost 2 bases, the J end lost 8 bases, and 13 bases lay between the germline ends. CDR3 bases: TGTGCCAGCAGCCAATATGGTCAAACGGATTCACCCCTCCACTTT. Residues: CASSQYGQTDSPLHF.

V is TRBV5-1 and J is TRBJ2-7; D perhaps matches TRBD1 (5 bases). The CDR3 loop spans 13 amino acids. The germline V and J ends were trimmed by 0 bases and 5 bases, with 9 bases remaining between them. Germline assignment: CDR1 SGHRS and CDR2 YFSETQ. CDR3 sequence: CASSLGQFNEQYF. The DNA of the CDR3 is TGCGCCAGCAGCTTGGGACAGTTCAACGAGCAGTACTTC.

The chain is built from TRBV4-2 and TRBJ2-7; TRBD2 agrees at 8 bases. The trim removed 3 bases at V and 6 bases at J, leaving 10 bases unmatched. Germline V lookup: CDR1 LGHNA, CDR2 YNFKEQ. CDR3 length: 15 residues. CDR3 sequence (DNA): TGTGCCAGCAGCCAGGCCTTGCGGGAGGATGGCGAGCAGTACTTC. The encoded protein is CASSQALREDGEQYF.

The chain employs TRBV21-1 and TRBJ2-2; TRBD1 is taken as the D call from the table, unchecked against the DNA. TRBV21-1 is a pseudogene segment. CDR3 length: 19 amino acids. In nucleotides, the CDR3 is TGTGCCAGCAGCCCCGACAGGGGGGGAGCAGTCGCGAACACCGGGGAGCTGTTTTTT. Its protein is CASSPDRGGAVANTGELFF.

This clone has more than one count but fewer than ten. The chain couples TRBV7-9 to TRBJ2-5, with D unresolved. Germline V gene sequence: CDR1 SEHNR, CDR2 FQNEAQ (reference sequence). Trimming took off 3 bases at V and 5 bases at J, with 10 bases between the two ends. CDR3 length: 13 residues. CDR3 sequence reads: CASSFPVLETQYF. The CDR3 DNA is TGTGCCAGCAGCTTCCCCGTACTGGAGACCCAGTACTTC.

This clone occurred once. The chain links TRBV30 to TRBJ1-2, with 9 bases lining up with TRBD1. The CDR3 is made up of 13 amino acids. V shed 3 bases and J 4 bases; nucleotides not matched to a gene: 3. Germline CDR1 and CDR2: GTSNPN and SVGIG (reference sequence). The CDR3, as DNA: TGTGCCTGGAGGGACAGGGGCTTCTATGGCTACACCTTC. It is translated as CAWRDRGFYGYTF.

The CDR3 DNA reads TGTGCCTGGAGCGTATACGGGGTGGAGCTGTTTTTT. This translates into CAWSVYGVELFF. The chain joins TRBV30 to TRBJ2-2; weak D call: TRBD2 (5 bases). The germline CDR1 and CDR2 sequences are GTSNPN and SVGIG (reference sequence). V was trimmed by 3 bases and J by 10 bases, leaving 12 bases between them. The CDR3 is 12 amino acids.

The CDR3 coding sequence is TGTGCCAGCAGTGGACTAGCGGGAGAAGTCGAGCAGTACTTC. Amino acids: CASSGLAGEVEQYF. V and J are TRBV2 and TRBJ2-7; 12 bases fit TRBD2. J gave up 6 bases and V 4 bases, and 4 bases lay outside the gene matches. This CDR3 spans 14 amino acids. The germline CDR1 and CDR2 sequences are SNHLY and FYNNEI.

This clone was seen a single time. The chain has TRBV5-1 and TRBJ1-5, with D possibly matching TRBD1 (5 bases). V was clipped by 0 bases and J by 7 bases, with 14 bases between them. The CDR3 loop spans 15 amino acids. The germline CDR1 and CDR2 sequences are SGHRS and YFSETQ. The CDR3 region has the DNA TGCGCCAGCAGCTTGGCCGGCAGGGCAGAGCAGCCCCAGCATTTT. Translating gives CASSLAGRAEQPQHF. The complete variable domain, with remaining parts taken from reference TRBV5-1 and TRBJ1-5, reads KAGVTQTPRYLIKTRGQQVTLSCSPISGHRSVSWYQQTPGQGLQFLFEYFSETQRNKGNFPGRFSGRQFSNSRSEMNVSTLELGDSALYLCASSLAGRAEQPQHFGDGTRLSIL.

The CDR3 nucleotides are TGTGCCAGCCCCTTGGGGCTCTCCTACAATGAGCAGTTCTTC. Amino acids: CASPLGLSYNEQFF. The chain uses TRBV6-4 and TRBJ2-1; possibly TRBD1 for D (5 bases). With 8 bases removed from V and 0 bases from J, the gap between germline ends came to 11 bases. CDR1 is MRHNA, CDR2 SNTAGT, per germline. This CDR3 comprises 14 residues.

The chain links TRBV11-3 to TRBJ2-1; a weak D match, TRBD2 (6 bases). Trimming pared 5 bases from V and 9 bases from J, leaving 17 bases between. There are 14 residues in the CDR3. The germline CDR1 and CDR2 sequences are SGHNT and YENEEA. The CDR3 DNA is TGTGCCAGCAGCCGAGGACCCGGGACTGGTGAGCAGTTCTTC. Encoded protein: CASSRGPGTGEQFF.

This clone showed up just once. The sample contains more than one DNA sequence encoding this CDR3. The chain carries TRBV13 and TRBJ2-5; TRBD2 is a possible D gene (6 bases). Germline CDR1 reads PRHDT; CDR2 reads FYEKMQ (reference sequence). The germline V and J ends were trimmed by 1 base and 4 bases, with 7 bases remaining between them. The CDR3 is 13 residues long. DNA for the CDR3: TGTGCCAGCAGCTTAGAGGGAGGAGAGACCCAGTACTTC. This codes for CASSLEGGETQYF.

The chain has TRBV18 and TRBJ2-3, with D perhaps matching TRBD1 (5 bases). CDR3 length: 12 amino acids. The germline V and J ends were trimmed by 6 bases and 6 bases, with 10 bases remaining between them. Germline V gives CDR1 KGHSH, CDR2 LQKENI. CDR3 region: CASSEQADTQYF. CDR3 in DNA: TGTGCCAGCTCTGAACAGGCGGATACGCAGTATTTT. The complete variable domain, with remaining parts taken from reference TRBV18 and TRBJ2-3, reads NAGVMQNPRHLVRRRGQEARLRCSPMKGHSHVYWYRQLPEEGLKFMVYLQKENIIDESGMPKERFSAEFPKEGPSILRIQQVVRGDSAAYFCASSEQADTQYFGPGTRLTVL.